This is a list of T cell receptor beta chains from one sample in a study of tumor-infiltrating lymphocytes in primary liver carcinoma. TCRdb recomputed calls from the multiplex PCR reads with MiXCR, one row per CDR3 protein. The sample has around 88,000 distinct CDR3 sequences, approximately 72% seen once. Sequenced input: tumor-adjacent normal liver tissue. The receptors were sampled from a man in his forties with primary liver carcinoma and hepatitis B virus infection. Each CDR3 is given with its conserved first and last residue. The order of the fields is clone size, J gene, D gene, V gene, CDR3 protein, CDR3 DNA. The D gene is left open where the match is weak. The size field is filled for only some rows; it gives once, few, many or a size class.

clone size: many
J gene: TRBJ2-3
D gene: -
V gene: TRBV7-8
CDR3 protein: CASSPDTDPSTDTQYF
CDR3 DNA: TGTGCCAGCAGCCCAGACACCGATCCTAGCACAGATACGCAGTATTTT

clone size: -
J gene: TRBJ2-7
D gene: -
V gene: TRBV11-2
CDR3 protein: CASSLARDAMYEQYF
CDR3 DNA: TGTGCCAGCAGCTTAGCGCGAGACGCGATGTACGAGCAGTACTTC

clone size: -
J gene: TRBJ2-3
D gene: -
V gene: TRBV29-1
CDR3 protein: CSVGKDVVDMQYF
CDR3 DNA: TGCAGCGTCGGAAAGGATGTGGTAGATATGCAGTATTTT

clone size: -
J gene: TRBJ2-7
D gene: -
V gene: TRBV4-1
CDR3 protein: CASSQDQGSSYEQYF
CDR3 DNA: TGCGCCAGCAGCCAAGATCAAGGCTCCTCCTACGAGCAGTACTTC

clone size: -
J gene: TRBJ1-1
D gene: -
V gene: TRBV28
CDR3 protein: CASIAESYTEAFF
CDR3 DNA: TGTGCCAGCATTGCGGAGAGCTACACTGAAGCTTTCTTT

clone size: once
J gene: TRBJ2-1
D gene: TRBD2
V gene: TRBV20-1
CDR3 protein: CSARVAPGGSGTINEQFF
CDR3 DNA: TGCAGTGCTAGAGTTGCCCCGGGGGGTAGCGGGACGATCAATGAGCAGTTCTTC

clone size: -
J gene: TRBJ2-7
D gene: -
V gene: TRBV11-2
CDR3 protein: CASSLVLEGGRLPYEQCF
CDR3 DNA: TGTGCCAGCAGCTTAGTTCTAGAGGGGGGGAGACTTCCCTACGAGCAGTGCTTC

clone size: -
J gene: TRBJ2-1
D gene: -
V gene: TRBV11-2
CDR3 protein: CASGSGPGDEQFF
CDR3 DNA: TGTGCCAGCGGCTCCGGACCCGGTGATGAGCAGTTCTTC

clone size: once
J gene: TRBJ2-1
D gene: TRBD2
V gene: TRBV11-2
CDR3 protein: CACSLDIGLAMGEQLF
CDR3 DNA: TGTGCCTGTAGCTTGGATATCGGACTAGCCATGGGTGAGCAGCTCTTC

clone size: -
J gene: TRBJ1-2
D gene: -
V gene: TRBV6-5
CDR3 protein: CVSSPHGRDGNYGYTF
CDR3 DNA: TGTGTCAGCAGCCCCCACGGTCGGGACGGTAACTATGGCTACACCTTC

clone size: -
J gene: TRBJ2-1
D gene: -
V gene: TRBV5-4
CDR3 protein: CASSYRLVVYNEQFF
CDR3 DNA: TGTGCCAGCAGCTATCGACTAGTGGTGTACAATGAGCAGTTCTTC

clone size: -
J gene: TRBJ2-6
D gene: -
V gene: TRBV29-1
CDR3 protein: CSVVGGTGANIPTF
CDR3 DNA: TGCAGCGTTGTTGGGGGTACTGGGGCCAACATCCCGACTTTC

clone size: -
J gene: TRBJ2-7
D gene: -
V gene: TRBV11-2
CDR3 protein: CASSLYASNYEQYF
CDR3 DNA: TGCGCCAGCAGCTTATACGCGTCGAACTACGAGCAGTACTTC

clone size: -
J gene: TRBJ2-1
D gene: TRBD2
V gene: TRBV29-1
CDR3 protein: CSVERTSGGNEHFF
CDR3 DNA: TGCAGCGTTGAAAGAACTAGCGGGGGGAATGAACACTTCTTC

clone size: -
J gene: TRBJ2-7
D gene: -
V gene: TRBV4-1
CDR3 protein: CASNQKEGFERYF
CDR3 DNA: TGCGCCAGCAACCAAAAAGAAGGGTTCGAGCGGTACTTC

clone size: many
J gene: TRBJ2-7
D gene: -
V gene: TRBV16
CDR3 protein: CASSRSLVGEQYF
CDR3 DNA: TGTGCCAGCAGCCGATCTCTCGTGGGGGAGCAGTACTTC

clone size: -
J gene: TRBJ2-5
D gene: -
V gene: TRBV20-1
CDR3 protein: CSALGGQETQYF
CDR3 DNA: TGCAGTGCATTAGGGGGGCAAGAGACCCAGTACTTC